This section outlines one T cell receptor (beta chain) sequence together with its context. This entry comes from a study of type 1 and type 2 diabetes patients. The PCR template was genomic DNA. A primer set of 30 forward and 13 reverse primers amplified the CDR3. TCRdb called the multiplex PCR reads again in MiXCR, with one record for every CDR3 protein. The repertoire holds about 250,000 distinct CDR3 sequences, with 40% to 50% as singletons. This CDR3 is 12 amino acids long. Trimming took off 6 bases at V and 5 bases at J, with 10 bases between the two ends. The sequencing input was peripheral blood mononuclear cells (PBMCs). This TCR derives from a man younger than 30 with type 2 diabetes. The genes are TRBV12-3 or TRBV12-4 and TRBJ1-2; D might be TRBD1 (5 bases). CDR3 amino acids: CASSGGIYGYTF. The CDR3 bases are TGTGCCAGCAGCGGGGGGATTTATGGCTACACCTTC.